This T cell receptor (beta chain) was recorded in a study of CD8 T cells in Susac syndrome. Sequencing of TCR beta was performed on blood CD8+ and CD4+ T cells. Reverse transcription used about 0.5 to 1 ug RNA and random hexamers. The method of amplification for TCR beta CDR3 was immunoSEQ multiplex PCR, covering 54 Vbeta and 13 Jbeta. TCRdb independently ran MiXCR on the immunoSEQ multiplex PCR reads; one entry per CDR3 protein. The table records 100,000 to 150,000 distinct CDR3 sequences, approximately 93% of them present only once. With V trimmed by 6 bases and J by 0 bases, 7 bases remained unmatched. In germline, CDR1 is LGHDT, CDR2 YNNKEL (reference sequence). CDR3 length equals 15 residues.

The sequencing input was CD8+ T cells from PBMCs. The chain has TRBV3-1 and TRBJ2-5; 7 bases match TRBD1. The receptor comes from a human donor with multiple sclerosis. As DNA, the CDR3 is TGTGCCAGCAGTCGTCCCAGGGGGTACCAAGAGACCCAGTACTTC. Its protein product is CASSRPRGYQETQYF.